This entry describes one TCR beta chain. The sample is drawn from a study of blood T cell repertoires in COVID-19. Background on the study: Spain, Italy and the United States supplied samples that represented acute and convalescent COVID-19.

The method was immunoSEQ multiplex PCR; TCRdb's version includes in-frame clones alone and lacks a portion of them. This table holds about 85,000 clones, 90% found once. From germline, CDR1 is LNHDA and CDR2 SQIVND (reference sequence). V lost 3 bases, J lost 2 bases, and 13 bases lay in between. This CDR3 contains 15 residues. The chain has TRBV19 and TRBJ2-5, with D possibly TRBD1 on 6 matching bases. Sequencing was done on a sample of peripheral blood. The TCR was taken from a woman older than 75 with active or convalescent COVID-19. For the CDR3, the DNA is TGTGCCAGTAGTATTTCCGGACAGAAACAAGAGACCCAGTACTTC. Translated: CASSISGQKQETQYF. Based on the CDR3 plus reference TRBV19 and TRBJ2-5, the full variable domain is DGGITQSPKYLFRKEGQNVTLSCEQNLNHDAMYWYRQDPGQGLRLIYYSQIVNDFQKGDIAEGYSVSREKKESFPLTVTSAQKNPTAFYLCASSISGQKQETQYFGPGTRLLVL.